This T cell receptor (beta chain) was recovered during a study of spatial heterogeneity in lung cancer. Study overall: Alpha-chain sequences were consistently detected in smaller numbers than beta-chain sequences.

Study-level findings and limits: Expanded alpha and beta TCR counts within tumors tracked tumor mutation counts.

Time point noted: sample taken at primary tumor resection. TCRdb fed the 5' RACE reads into MiXCR, producing one record per CDR3 protein. This table holds 1,400 to 1,500 distinct CDR3 sequences, 20% to 30% found once. This CDR3 has 14 amino acids. CDR1 DFQATT and CDR2 SNEGSKA come from the germline V gene (reference sequence). The V end was cut by 0 bases, the J end by 3 bases, with 9 bases between. This clonotype has only a few counts. The antigen is not known. Sequenced material: lung tumor tissue, taken at surgery. This clonotype was obtained from a female donor with early-stage non-small cell lung cancer. The chain combines TRBV20-1 with TRBJ1-3; TRBD1 is a possible D gene (5 bases). DNA of the CDR3: TGCAGTGCTAGAGATCCCGGGGGTGGAAACACCATATATTTT. It yields the protein CSARDPGGGNTIYF.